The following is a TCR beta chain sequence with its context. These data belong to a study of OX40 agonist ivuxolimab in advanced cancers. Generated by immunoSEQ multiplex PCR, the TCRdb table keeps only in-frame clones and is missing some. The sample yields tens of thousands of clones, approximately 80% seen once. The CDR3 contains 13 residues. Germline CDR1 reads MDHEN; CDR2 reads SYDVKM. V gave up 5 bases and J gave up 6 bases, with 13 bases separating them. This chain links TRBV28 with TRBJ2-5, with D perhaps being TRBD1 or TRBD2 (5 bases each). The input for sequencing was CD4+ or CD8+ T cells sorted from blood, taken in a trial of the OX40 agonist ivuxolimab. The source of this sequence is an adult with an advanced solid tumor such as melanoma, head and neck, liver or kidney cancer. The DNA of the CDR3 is TGTGCCAGCAGTGAGGGGAGAACGAAGACCCAGTACTTC. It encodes CASSEGRTKTQYF.